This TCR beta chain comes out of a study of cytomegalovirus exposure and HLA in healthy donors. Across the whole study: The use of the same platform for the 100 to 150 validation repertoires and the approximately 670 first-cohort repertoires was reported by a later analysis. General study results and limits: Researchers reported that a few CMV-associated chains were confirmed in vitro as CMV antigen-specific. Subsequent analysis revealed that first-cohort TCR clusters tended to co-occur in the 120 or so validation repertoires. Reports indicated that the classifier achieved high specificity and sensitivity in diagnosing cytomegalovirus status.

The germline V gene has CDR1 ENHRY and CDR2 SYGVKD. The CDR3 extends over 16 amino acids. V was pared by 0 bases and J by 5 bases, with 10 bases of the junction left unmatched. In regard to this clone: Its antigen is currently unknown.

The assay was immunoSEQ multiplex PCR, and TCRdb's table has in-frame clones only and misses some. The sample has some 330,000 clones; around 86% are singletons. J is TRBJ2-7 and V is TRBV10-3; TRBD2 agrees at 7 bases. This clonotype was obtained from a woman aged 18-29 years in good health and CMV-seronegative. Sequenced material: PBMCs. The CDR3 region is CAISESTVWEGHEQYF. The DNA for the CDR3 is TGTGCCATCAGTGAGTCTACCGTCTGGGAGGGCCACGAGCAGTACTTC.